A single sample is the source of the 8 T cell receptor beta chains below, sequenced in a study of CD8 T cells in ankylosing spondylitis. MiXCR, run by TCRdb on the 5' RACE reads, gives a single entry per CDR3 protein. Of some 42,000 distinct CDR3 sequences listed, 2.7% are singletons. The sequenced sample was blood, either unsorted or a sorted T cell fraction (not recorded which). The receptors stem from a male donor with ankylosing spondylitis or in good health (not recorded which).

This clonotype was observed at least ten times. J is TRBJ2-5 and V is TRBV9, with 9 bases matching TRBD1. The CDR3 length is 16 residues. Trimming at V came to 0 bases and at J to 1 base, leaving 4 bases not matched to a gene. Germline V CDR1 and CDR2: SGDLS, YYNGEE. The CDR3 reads CASSVATTGGQETQYF. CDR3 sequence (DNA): TGTGCCAGCAGCGTAGCTACGACAGGGGGCCAAGAGACCCAGTACTTC. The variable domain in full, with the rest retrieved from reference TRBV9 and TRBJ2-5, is DSGVTQTPKHLITATGQRVTLRCSPRSGDLSVYWYQQSLDQGLQFLIQYYNGEERAKGNILERFSAQQFPDLHSELNLSSLELGDSALYFCASSVATTGGQETQYFGPGTRLLVL.

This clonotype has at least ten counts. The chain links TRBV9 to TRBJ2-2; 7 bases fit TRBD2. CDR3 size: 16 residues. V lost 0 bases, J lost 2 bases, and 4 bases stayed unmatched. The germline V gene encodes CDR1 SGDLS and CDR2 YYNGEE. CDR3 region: CASSVGLAENTGELFF. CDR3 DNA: TGTGCCAGCAGCGTAGGGCTAGCGGAAAACACCGGGGAGCTGTTTTTT.

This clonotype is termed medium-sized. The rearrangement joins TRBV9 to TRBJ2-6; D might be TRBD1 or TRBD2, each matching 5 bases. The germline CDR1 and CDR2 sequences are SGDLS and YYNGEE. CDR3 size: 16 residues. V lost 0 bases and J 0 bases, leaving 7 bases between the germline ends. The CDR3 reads CASSVAGTSGANVLTF. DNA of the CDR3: TGTGCCAGCAGCGTAGCTGGGACCTCTGGGGCCAACGTCCTGACTTTC.

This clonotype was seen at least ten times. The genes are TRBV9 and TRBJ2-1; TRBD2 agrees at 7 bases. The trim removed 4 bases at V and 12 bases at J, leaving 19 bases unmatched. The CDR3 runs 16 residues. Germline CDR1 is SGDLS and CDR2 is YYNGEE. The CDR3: CASSRVEMAGAVGQFF. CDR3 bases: TGTGCCAGCAGCAGAGTCGAAATGGCGGGAGCGGTTGGGCAGTTCTTC.

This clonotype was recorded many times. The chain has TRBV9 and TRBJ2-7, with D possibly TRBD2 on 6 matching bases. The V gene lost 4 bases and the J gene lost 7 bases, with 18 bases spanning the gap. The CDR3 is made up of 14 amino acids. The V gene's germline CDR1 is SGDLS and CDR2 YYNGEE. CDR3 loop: CASSPTPEGQEQYF. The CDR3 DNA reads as TGTGCCAGCAGCCCTACTCCGGAGGGGCAGGAGCAGTACTTC.

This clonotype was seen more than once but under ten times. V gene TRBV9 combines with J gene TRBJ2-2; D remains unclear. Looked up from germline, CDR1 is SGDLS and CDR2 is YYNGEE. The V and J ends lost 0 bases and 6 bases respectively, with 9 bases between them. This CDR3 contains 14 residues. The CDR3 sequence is CASSVEATPGELFF. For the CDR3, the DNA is TGTGCCAGCAGCGTAGAGGCTACACCCGGGGAGCTGTTTTTT.

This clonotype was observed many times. CDR3 loop: CASSVTSRDLTDTQYF. Here the CDR3 DNA reads TGTGCCAGCAGCGTCACTAGCCGGGACCTCACAGATACGCAGTATTTT. This chain links TRBV9 with TRBJ2-3; maybe TRBD2 (6 bases). Per the germline V gene, CDR1 is SGDLS and CDR2 is YYNGEE. V was cut by 2 bases and J by 2 bases, with 15 bases left in between. This CDR3 spans 16 amino acids.

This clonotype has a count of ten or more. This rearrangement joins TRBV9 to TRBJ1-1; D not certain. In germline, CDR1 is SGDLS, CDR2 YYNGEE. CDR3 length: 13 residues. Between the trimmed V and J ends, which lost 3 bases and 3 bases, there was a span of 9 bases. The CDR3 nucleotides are TGTGCCAGCAGCGGCAGGCGGGACACTGAAGCTTTCTTT. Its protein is CASSGRRDTEAFF.